The clone carrying this T cell receptor (beta chain) showed up just a few times. The sample comes from a study of shared clonotypes between healthy human individuals. Here immunoSEQ multiplex PCR was the method, and the copy in TCRdb shows in-frame clones only, minus some. The table lists 300,000 to 400,000 clones, less than 75% of them singletons, with 10% in the top ten. The source material was memory CD4+ T cells sorted from blood. As to subset: CD45RA-negative fraction. The receptor was derived from a man between 25 and 39 years old in good health.

The CDR3 sequence: CASSLLPSGTGEQYF. For the CDR3, the DNA is TGTGCCAGCAGCTTATTGCCTAGCGGGACGGGTGAGCAGTACTTC. The chain is built from TRBV7-8 and TRBJ2-7, with 9 bases identical to TRBD2. With 2 bases clipped from V and 7 bases from J, the junction kept 9 bases outside the gene matches. Germline loops: CDR1 SGHVS, CDR2 FQNEAQ. The CDR3 has 15 residues.